This TCR beta chain emerged from a study of T cell changes during pregnancy in multiple sclerosis. This CDR3 is built from 15 residues. The V end was cut by 1 base, the J end by 0 bases, with 8 bases between. CDR1 is SGDLS and CDR2 is YYNGEE in the germline V gene. Measured with immunoSEQ multiplex PCR; TCRdb has only the in-frame clones, and not every one. The sample lists around 60,000 clones, around 93% occurring once. The sequence was obtained from a female donor with multiple sclerosis, enrolled in a pregnancy study. V and J are TRBV9 and TRBJ1-3; D gene ambiguous. The sequencing here drew on CD4+ T cells from peripheral blood mononuclear cells, taken before pregnancy. CDR3 amino acids: CASSVSGHSGNTIYF. As DNA, the CDR3 is TGTGCCAGCAGCGTATCTGGGCACTCTGGAAACACCATATATTTT. The variable domain in full, completed from reference TRBV9 and TRBJ1-3, reads DSGVTQTPKHLITATGQRVTLRCSPRSGDLSVYWYQQSLDQGLQFLIQYYNGEERAKGNILERFSAQQFPDLHSELNLSSLELGDSALYFCASSVSGHSGNTIYFGEGSWLTVV.